Below, 9 T cell receptor beta chains from the same sample are listed, as sequenced in a study of cytomegalovirus exposure and HLA in healthy donors. PCR employed 60 Vbeta and 13 Jbeta primers. Sequencing was performed with immunoSEQ multiplex PCR; in TCRdb, only in-frame clones are kept and a portion is missing. The data contain 130,000 to 150,000 clones, over 65% of them singletons. Sequenced input: PBMCs. These receptors were taken from a man between 35 and 55 years old in good health and CMV-seropositive.

J is TRBJ2-3 and V is TRBV29-1; a weak D match, TRBD2 (5 bases). V was trimmed by 3 bases and J by 1 base, leaving 11 bases between them. This CDR3 is built from 14 residues. Per the germline V gene, CDR1 is SQVTM and CDR2 is ANQGSEA. The CDR3 protein is CSVDLGLRTDTQYF. CDR3 bases: TGCAGCGTTGATTTAGGACTTCGCACAGATACGCAGTATTTT.

The genes are TRBV11-2 and TRBJ1-2; perhaps TRBD1 as D (6 bases). Germline CDR1 and CDR2: SGHAT and FQNNGV. The V and J ends lost 8 bases and 5 bases respectively, with 21 bases between them. This CDR3 region has 15 residues. In nucleotides, the CDR3 is TGTGCCAGCCCCGGTGGGCCTAGCCAGGGGTATGGCTACACCTTC. Translation: CASPGGPSQGYGYTF.

On this clone: A read error may account for a junction end that differs from germline. The chain has TRBV13 and TRBJ2-6, with a tentative D call TRBD1 (5 bases). In germline, CDR1 is PRHDT, CDR2 FYEKMQ (reference sequence). The CDR3 sequence is 13 residues long. The DNA of the CDR3 is TGTGCCAGCAGGAGCTCTGGGGCCAACGGCCTGACTTTC. This sequence encodes CASRSSGANGLTF.

The rearrangement links TRBV7-8 to TRBJ2-7; 12 nucleotides match TRBD2. Germline V gene data show CDR1 as SGHVS and CDR2 as FQNEAQ. The V segment lost 8 bases and the J segment 6 bases; nucleotides outside the gene matches: 8. This CDR3 spans 14 amino acids. CDR3 amino acids: CASRLLAGGSEQYF. The CDR3 DNA reads as TGTGCCAGCCGCCTACTAGCGGGAGGTTCCGAGCAGTACTTC.

This clone was observed a single time. The chain has TRBV5-1 and TRBJ2-3; possible D gene TRBD1, 5 bases. Germline V gives CDR1 SGHRS, CDR2 YFSETQ. This CDR3 region has 18 residues. The ends were cut back, 3 bases at V and 4 bases at J, with 24 bases in the middle. The CDR3 loop is CASSSGPDHQGIPDTQYF. CDR3 in DNA: TGCGCCAGCAGCTCAGGGCCAGACCATCAGGGTATCCCAGATACGCAGTATTTT.

The chain couples TRBV10-1 to TRBJ2-1; 7 bases fit TRBD2. The CDR3 covers 14 residues. Germline V gene lookup returns CDR1 WNHNN and CDR2 SYGVQD (reference sequence). J was trimmed by 13 bases and V by 0 bases; bases with no gene match: 9. In nucleotides, the CDR3 is TGCGCCAGCAGTGAGTCTCCCGGGACTATTAATCAGTTCTTC. As protein: CASSESPGTINQFF.

This rearrangement joins TRBV7-9 to TRBJ1-1; perhaps TRBD1 as D (5 bases). V was cut by 5 bases and J by 5 bases, with 15 bases left in between. In germline, CDR1 is SEHNR, CDR2 FQNEAQ (reference sequence). The CDR3 is 14 residues long. This CDR3 reads CASSPGTGGTEAFF. DNA for the CDR3: TGTGCCAGCAGCCCCGGGACGGGAGGAACTGAAGCTTTCTTT.

This clone was seen a single time. The chain is built from TRBV5-1 and TRBJ2-7, with D unresolved. CDR1 and CDR2 (germline): SGHRS, YFSETQ. CDR3 length: 12 residues. Trimming removed 4 bases from V and 6 bases from J, with 11 bases in between. As DNA, the CDR3 is TGCGCCAGCAGCATGGGCGACATCGAGCAGTACTTC. As protein: CASSMGDIEQYF.

The chain is built from TRBV6-1 and TRBJ2-2; TRBD1 is a possible D gene (6 bases). V gave up 3 bases and J gave up 5 bases, with 13 bases separating them. Germline CDR1 is MNHNS and CDR2 is SASEGT. The CDR3 covers 15 residues. The CDR3 nucleotides are TGTGCCAGCAGTGAGTTACAGGGATTGACCGGGGAGCTGTTTTTT. This gives the protein CASSELQGLTGELFF.